This T cell receptor (beta chain) was identified during a study of CD8+ T cells in alopecia areata. Study details: Patients remained on tofacitinib for 6 to 18 months and then went 6 months without it.

Trimming took off 5 bases at V and 0 bases at J, with 8 bases between the two ends. The CDR3 is made up of 15 amino acids. In germline, CDR1 is SGHVS, CDR2 FQNEAQ. General study results and limits: In lesional scalp, particularly from alopecia totalis/universalis, clonality was higher than in normal scalp.

In each case, RNA was isolated and then reverse transcribed into cDNA as the sequencing template. Clones were read by immunoSEQ multiplex PCR, and TCRdb kept only the in-frame ones, dropping some. The data show 120,000 to 150,000 clones, with approximately 45% seen just once and approximately 6.6% held by the top ten. As for this clone: What it binds is unknown.

The receptor comes from a human donor with alopecia areata. The J gene is TRBJ2-6, the V gene TRBV7-8, with D unclear. The material sequenced was CD4+ T cells sorted from blood. The CDR3 region has the DNA TGTGCCAGCAGCCACCGAGGCTCTGGGGCCAACGTCCTGACTTTC. It encodes CASSHRGSGANVLTF. The variable domain in full, completed from reference TRBV7-8 and TRBJ2-6, reads GAGVSQSPRYKVAKRGQDVALRCDPISGHVSLFWYQQALGQGPEFLTYFQNEAQLDKSGLPSDRFFAERPEGSVSTLKIQRTQQEDSAVYLCASSHRGSGANVLTFGAGSRLTVL.